This passage covers 3 T cell receptor beta chains from one sample sequenced in a study of post-analysis software for immune sequencing data. Study-wide results and caveats: Patients had higher frequencies than controls of roughly 5 TRBV segments, including TRBV5-6, TRBV5-1 and TRBV20-1.

Incorporated into the TCR beta cDNA libraries were unique molecular identifiers, which served to reduce PCR and sequencing biases. TCRdb fed the PCR reads into MiXCR, producing one record per CDR3 protein. This sample has hundreds of thousands of distinct CDR3 sequences, with about 32% found just once. The antigens of these receptors remain unknown. The sample was blood. These receptor sequences come from a girl under 18 with multiple sclerosis.

This chain connects TRBV20-1 to TRBJ2-2, with 8 bases aligning to TRBD2. CDR3 length equals 14 residues. Trimming took 5 bases from V and 5 from J; bases not matched to a gene: 7. The germline gives CDR1 DFQATT, CDR2 SNEGSKA (reference sequence). The CDR3, as DNA: TGCAGTGCTCCTCGGGCGGGGGGTACCGGGGAGCTGTTTTTT. It translates to CSAPRAGGTGELFF.

The chain joins TRBV20-1 to TRBJ1-6; D is ambiguous. V gave up 1 base and J gave up 7 bases, with 8 bases separating them. The CDR3 contains 13 residues. CDR1 DFQATT and CDR2 SNEGSKA come from the germline V gene (reference sequence). CDR3 in DNA: TGCAGTGCTAGAGCGGGAGACAATTCACCCCTCCACTTT. Protein product: CSARAGDNSPLHF.

This clonotype appeared a few times. V and J are TRBV10-2 and TRBJ1-2, with 10 bases fitting TRBD1. Germline lookup yields CDR1 WSHSY and CDR2 SAAADI. CDR3 length: 15 amino acids. V shed 7 bases and J 2 bases; nucleotides not matched to a gene: 7. For the CDR3, the DNA is TGCGCCAGCACCCAGACAGGGGGCATGAACTATGGCTACACCTTC. This translates into CASTQTGGMNYGYTF.